The clone carrying this T cell receptor beta chain was detected only a few times. What it binds is unknown. These data are taken from a study of beta chain features in type 1 diabetes. Study conclusions and caveats: PCR might preferentially amplify shorter templates, equally in patients and controls. cDNA-based sequencing might over-represent cells highly expressing TCR. TCRB CDR3s from Type 1 diabetes patients were moderately but significantly shorter in all four CD4+ subsets.

The authors reverse transcribed all of the isolated RNA, so sequencing captured expressed TCRB transcripts. The assay was immunoSEQ multiplex PCR, and TCRdb's table has in-frame clones only and misses some. The table has roughly 160,000 clones, roughly 8% seen once. The CDR3 covers 14 residues. CDR1 LNHNV and CDR2 YYDKDF come from the germline V gene (reference sequence). V shed 3 bases and J 1 base; nucleotides not matched to a gene: 1. The rearrangement uses TRBV15 and TRBJ1-1; 8 positions agree with TRBD1. The sample taken for sequencing was central memory CD4+ T cells from blood. This TCR was sampled from a man aged 18-30 years with type 1 diabetes. The CDR3 loop is CATSRDRANTEAFF. In DNA form, the CDR3 reads TGTGCCACCAGCAGGGACAGGGCGAACACTGAAGCTTTCTTT.